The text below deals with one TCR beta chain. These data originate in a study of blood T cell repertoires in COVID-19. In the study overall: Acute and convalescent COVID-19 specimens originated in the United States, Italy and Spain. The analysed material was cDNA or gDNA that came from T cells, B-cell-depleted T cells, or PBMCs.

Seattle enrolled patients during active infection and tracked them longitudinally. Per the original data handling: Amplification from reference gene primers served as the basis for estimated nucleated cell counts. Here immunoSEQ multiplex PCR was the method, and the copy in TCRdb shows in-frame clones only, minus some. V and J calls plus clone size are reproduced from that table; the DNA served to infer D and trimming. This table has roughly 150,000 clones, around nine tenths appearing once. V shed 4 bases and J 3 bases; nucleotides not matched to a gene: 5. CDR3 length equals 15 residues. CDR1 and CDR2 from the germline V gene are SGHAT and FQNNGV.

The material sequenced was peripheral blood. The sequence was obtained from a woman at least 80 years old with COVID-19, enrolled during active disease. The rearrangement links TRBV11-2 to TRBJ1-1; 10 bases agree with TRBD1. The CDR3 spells CASSWSTGGHTEAFF. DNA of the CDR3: TGTGCCAGCAGCTGGTCGACAGGGGGCCACACTGAAGCTTTCTTT.